Following are 24 T cell receptor beta chains from one sample sequenced in a study of blood T cell repertoires in COVID-19. This table comes from immunoSEQ multiplex PCR, and its TCRdb copy is limited to in-frame clones, with some not included. The table lists 280,000 or so clones, around 82% of them singletons, with around 10% in the top ten. The specimen was peripheral blood. These receptors were obtained from a woman aged 50 to 60 who had recovered from COVID-19.

The V call is TRBV5-1, the J call TRBJ1-2; D is unclear. V was shortened by 2 bases and J by 6 bases, with 5 bases between the two germline ends. CDR1 is SGHRS, CDR2 YFSETQ, per germline. The CDR3 is 11 residues long. The CDR3 region is CASSFGDGYTF. CDR3 DNA sequence: TGCGCCAGCAGCTTCGGGGATGGCTACACCTTC.

The gene calls are TRBV11-2 and TRBJ1-3; a possible D gene is TRBD1 (5 bases). The germline CDR1 and CDR2 sequences are SGHAT and FQNNGV. With 4 bases removed from V and 7 bases from J, the gap between germline ends came to 17 bases. This CDR3 spans 15 amino acids. Here the CDR3 DNA reads TGTGCCAGCAGCTCATGGCAGGGTTCTCGGAACACCATATATTTT. Amino acids: CASSSWQGSRNTIYF.

This clone appeared a single time. The chain carries TRBV28 and TRBJ2-3, with 7 bases that match TRBD1. The CDR3 extends over 15 amino acids. CDR1 and CDR2 from the germline V gene are MDHEN and SYDVKM. The J segment lost 4 bases and the V segment lost 6 bases, leaving 10 bases of the junction unmatched. CDR3 bases: TGTGCCAGCAGCCCCCCCGGGACAGCAGCAGATACGCAGTATTTT. Its translation: CASSPPGTAADTQYF.

V gene TRBV2 combines with J gene TRBJ2-5; 15 nucleotides match TRBD2. The germline V gene encodes CDR1 SNHLY and CDR2 FYNNEI. V was pared by 6 bases and J by 7 bases, with 6 bases of the junction left unmatched. This CDR3 contains 15 residues. In nucleotides, the CDR3 is TGTGCCAGCAGGTCTGGACTAGCGGGGGGGACGACCCAGTACTTC. It translates to CASRSGLAGGTTQYF. The variable domain in full, completed from reference TRBV2 and TRBJ2-5, reads EPEVTQTPSHQVTQMGQEVILRCVPISNHLYFYWYRQILGQKVEFLVSFYNNEISEKSEIFDDQFSVERPDGSNFTLKIRSTKLEDSAMYFCASRSGLAGGTTQYFGPGTRLLVL.

The rearrangement uses TRBV7-2 and TRBJ2-5; D unresolved. V gave up 2 bases and J gave up 1 base, with 8 bases separating them. CDR3 length: 14 residues. Germline loops: CDR1 SGHTA, CDR2 FQGNSA. The CDR3 DNA follows: TGTGCCAGCAGCTTAAACGGGTTCCAAGAGACCCAGTACTTC. Its protein product is CASSLNGFQETQYF.

This sequence joins TRBV7-6 and TRBJ2-4; D might be TRBD1 (6 bases). The CDR3 consists of 18 residues. CDR1 and CDR2 (germline): SGHVS, FNYEAQ. V shed 5 bases and J shed 0 bases, with 20 bases lying between them. The CDR3 region is CASSNPLGGDIAKNIQYF. The DNA for the CDR3 is TGTGCCAGCAGCAATCCGTTGGGTGGGGACATAGCCAAAAACATTCAGTACTTC.

The CDR3 DNA reads as TGTGCCAGCAGCTTAGGAGGCATAGATACGCAGTATTTT. Its protein is CASSLGGIDTQYF. The chain recombines TRBV5-6 with TRBJ2-3, with D perhaps TRBD2 (5 bases). The CDR3 is 13 residues long. Germline CDR1 is SGHDT and CDR2 is YYEEEE. Trimming shortened V by 2 bases and J by 5 bases, and 9 bases separated the two germline ends.

The genes are TRBV6-5 and TRBJ2-4; D unclear. The germline CDR1 and CDR2 sequences are MNHEY and SVGAGI. The CDR3 sequence is 14 residues long. V was pared by 5 bases and J by 3 bases, with 11 bases between. The CDR3 region has the DNA TGTGCCAGCAGTCCCCGCGGATTCAAAAACATTCAGTACTTC. Protein: CASSPRGFKNIQYF.

The gene calls are TRBV28 and TRBJ1-3; 9 bases line up with TRBD1. CDR1 MDHEN and CDR2 SYDVKM come from the germline V gene. V was pared by 4 bases and J by 5 bases, with 18 bases of the junction left unmatched. The CDR3 has 19 residues. The CDR3 DNA reads as TGTGCCAGCAGTTCCAAATGGGGAGGACAGGGGATAGTGCGAAACACCATATATTTT. Its protein is CASSSKWGGQGIVRNTIYF.

This chain uses TRBV5-1 with TRBJ2-5, with 7 positions matching TRBD1. The CDR3 is made up of 16 amino acids. J lost 1 base, V lost 0 bases, and 6 bases had no gene match. The germline gives CDR1 SGHRS, CDR2 YFSETQ. CDR3 protein: CASSLGGQIPQETQYF. As DNA, the CDR3 is TGCGCCAGCAGCTTGGGGGGACAGATACCCCAAGAGACCCAGTACTTC.

CDR3 loop: CASSLGTGGIEAFF. The CDR3 DNA is TGTGCCAGCAGCCTGGGGACAGGGGGGATTGAAGCTTTCTTT. The V call is TRBV5-4, the J call TRBJ1-1; 11 bases align to TRBD1. J lost 7 bases, V lost 4 bases, and 6 bases had no gene match. Per the germline V gene, CDR1 is SGHNT and CDR2 is YYREEE (reference sequence). The CDR3 totals 14 residues.

There are a few counts of this clone. V usage is TRBV4-1 and J usage is TRBJ2-7; 14 bases map to TRBD2. The CDR3 length is 16 residues. Germline V lookup: CDR1 MGHRA, CDR2 YSYEKL. V was pared by 2 bases and J by 4 bases, with 4 bases of the junction left unmatched. CDR3 in DNA: TGCGCCAGCAGCCAATCGACTAGCGGGAGGGGGTACGAGCAGTACTTC. It is translated as CASSQSTSGRGYEQYF.

This clone appeared once. The chain couples TRBV24-1 to TRBJ2-3; 10 bases align to TRBD1. This CDR3 is built from 16 residues. Germline trimming cut 5 bases from V and 2 bases from J; bases unmatched to any gene: 6. From germline, CDR1 is KGHDR and CDR2 SFDVKD. CDR3 sequence: CATSARQGAPTDTQYF. CDR3 DNA sequence: TGTGCCACCAGTGCCCGACAGGGGGCCCCCACAGATACGCAGTATTTT.

Written as DNA, the CDR3 is TGCGCCAGCAGCCAAGGGTGGACAGGGGCGGGTGAAAAACTGTTTTTT. This encodes CASSQGWTGAGEKLFF. The gene calls are TRBV4-3 and TRBJ1-4, with 9 bases that match TRBD1. The CDR3 runs 16 residues. Germline V CDR1 and CDR2: LGHNA, YSLEER. Trimming cost V 1 base and J 7 bases; bases outside gene matches: 7.

The sample holds one count of this clone. The chain has TRBV28 and TRBJ2-3; TRBD2 might be the D (7 bases). V shed 5 bases and J shed 9 bases, with 15 bases lying between them. Germline CDR1 MDHEN, CDR2 SYDVKM. The CDR3 has 13 residues. CDR3 in DNA: TGTGCCAGCAGTCCCCCTGCGGGGGCAACGCAGTATTTT. As protein: CASSPPAGATQYF.

This rearrangement joins TRBV19 to TRBJ1-1; D might be TRBD1 (6 bases). The CDR3 loop spans 12 amino acids. The ends were cut back, 7 bases at V and 1 base at J, with 7 bases in the middle. Germline CDR1 and CDR2: LNHDA and SQIVND (reference sequence). The DNA of the CDR3 is TGTGCCAGTAAGGACAGGAACACTGAAGCTTTCTTT. Amino acid sequence: CASKDRNTEAFF.

The genes are TRBV5-1 and TRBJ2-1, with 12 positions matching TRBD2. With 2 bases clipped from V and 8 bases from J, the junction kept 8 bases outside the gene matches. The CDR3 length is 16 residues. CDR1 and CDR2 (germline): SGHRS, YFSETQ. CDR3 in amino acids: CASSFGSSGGADEQFF. The CDR3 region has the DNA TGCGCCAGCAGCTTTGGATCTAGCGGGGGGGCCGATGAGCAGTTCTTC. Complete variable domain (other parts from reference TRBV5-1 and TRBJ2-1): KAGVTQTPRYLIKTRGQQVTLSCSPISGHRSVSWYQQTPGQGLQFLFEYFSETQRNKGNFPGRFSGRQFSNSRSEMNVSTLELGDSALYLCASSFGSSGGADEQFFGPGTRLTVL.

The V call is TRBV28, the J call TRBJ2-1, with TRBD1 identical over 7 bases. With 5 bases clipped from V and 2 bases from J, the junction kept 12 bases outside the gene matches. This CDR3 spans 17 amino acids. Germline V gene data show CDR1 as MDHEN and CDR2 as SYDVKM. As DNA, the CDR3 is TGTGCCAGCAGTCCGCAGTGGGGACAGTTAGCCTACAATGAGCAGTTCTTC. Translated, it gives CASSPQWGQLAYNEQFF.

This clone has only one observation. This sequence joins TRBV28 and TRBJ2-3, with TRBD2 matching over 14 bases. Germline CDR1 MDHEN, CDR2 SYDVKM. The V segment lost 8 bases and the J segment 6 bases; nucleotides outside the gene matches: 4. This CDR3 is 14 amino acids long. The CDR3 protein is CASGTSGSQDTQYF. The CDR3 region has the DNA TGTGCCAGCGGGACTAGCGGGAGCCAGGATACGCAGTATTTT.

This rearrangement joins TRBV5-1 to TRBJ2-1; possible D gene TRBD1, 5 bases. Germline values: CDR1 SGHRS, CDR2 YFSETQ. The CDR3 extends over 17 amino acids. V lost 0 bases and J 3 bases, leaving 16 bases between the germline ends. The CDR3 loop is CASSLAPAGQGYNEQFF. The CDR3 DNA reads as TGCGCCAGCAGCTTGGCCCCGGCCGGCCAGGGCTACAATGAGCAGTTCTTC.

The V and J genes are TRBV28 and TRBJ2-7; 7 bases agree with TRBD2. Germline lookup yields CDR1 MDHEN and CDR2 SYDVKM. J lost 0 bases, V lost 3 bases, and 5 bases had no gene match. The CDR3 loop spans 15 amino acids. The DNA of the CDR3 is TGTGCCAGCAGTTTGTATAGCGGGCGCTCCTACGAGCAGTACTTC. Translating it yields CASSLYSGRSYEQYF.

This rearrangement joins TRBV5-1 to TRBJ1-1; TRBD1 matches 8 bases. The J segment lost 1 base and the V segment lost 6 bases, leaving 5 bases of the junction unmatched. The CDR3 loop spans 14 amino acids. CDR1 is SGHRS and CDR2 is YFSETQ in the germline V gene. DNA of the CDR3: TGCGCCAGCACCCAGGGGGCGCCGAACACTGAAGCTTTCTTT. This codes for CASTQGAPNTEAFF.

This clone was observed many times. The chain carries TRBV4-2 and TRBJ1-6; D is unresolved. Germline CDR1 and CDR2: LGHNA and YNFKEQ. The CDR3 covers 15 residues. Trimming cost V 1 base and J 5 bases, with 9 bases left between them. The CDR3, as DNA: TGTGCCAGCAGCCAAGTCACCGGTGATAATTCACCCCTCCACTTT. This translates into CASSQVTGDNSPLHF.

The chain couples TRBV2 to TRBJ1-1; tentatively, D is TRBD1 (5 bases). Germline assignment: CDR1 SNHLY and CDR2 FYNNEI. V lost 5 bases and J lost 6, with 10 bases in between. The CDR3 consists of 12 residues. The CDR3 DNA follows: TGTGCCAGCAGTAGGGGAAATGCTGAAGCTTTCTTT. As protein: CASSRGNAEAFF. Supplemented by reference TRBV2 and TRBJ1-1, the full variable domain reads EPEVTQTPSHQVTQMGQEVILRCVPISNHLYFYWYRQILGQKVEFLVSFYNNEISEKSEIFDDQFSVERPDGSNFTLKIRSTKLEDSAMYFCASSRGNAEAFFGQGTRLTVV.